This TCR beta chain was found in a study of regulatory T cells in long-lasting Graves disease. In the study overall: For under 3 months, newly diagnosed Graves' patients had been taking antithyroid drugs.

This clonotype was detected many times. The antigen is not known. The V end was cut by 1 base, the J end by 2 bases, with 3 bases between. Germline V gives CDR1 SGHAT, CDR2 FQNNGV. This CDR3 spans 12 amino acids. General study points: Persistent disease was associated with favored TRBV28 usage and with favored use of TRBJ1-2 and TRBJ2-5.

Relying on iRepertoire HTBI primers and Arm-PCR of CDR3 regions, the team built TCR beta libraries. One entry per CDR3 protein, called by TCRdb with MiXCR from the multiplex PCR reads. The repertoire has 200,000 to 250,000 distinct CDR3 sequences, around 19% of them found once; the top ten carry approximately 20%. Time point reported: newly diagnosed GD, antithyroid drugs for less than 3 months. PBMCs provided the RNA from which the TCR library was made. The sample was peripheral blood mononuclear cells (PBMCs), taken at new diagnosis, from a patient treated with antithyroid drugs. This rearrangement joins TRBV11-2 to TRBJ2-7; D unresolved. The sequence derives from a female donor with Graves disease. The CDR3 reads CASSLVPYEQYF. The CDR3 DNA reads as TGTGCCAGCAGCTTAGTTCCCTACGAGCAGTACTTC.